A single sample is the source of the 4 T cell receptor beta chains below, sequenced in a study of T cell clonotyping in hematopoietic cell transplantation. The repertoire was sequenced with immunoSEQ multiplex PCR; TCRdb's copy has only in-frame clones and lacks some. The sample consists of approximately 3,100 clones, approximately 95% of them appearing once. Described time point: recipient sample about 28 days before transplant, after cytoreduction. The sequencing here drew on peripheral blood mononuclear cells, taken before stem cell transplant. The receptors shown here come from a woman aged 45 to 65 with chronic myeloid leukemia. Some clones in this sample may be carry-over from other donors' samples.

The V gene is TRBV9, the J gene TRBJ2-1; D not resolved. V lost 4 bases and J lost 8, with 19 bases in between. The germline CDR1 and CDR2 sequences are SGDLS and YYNGEE. The CDR3 consists of 15 residues. DNA of the CDR3: TGTGCCAGCAGCCCACTTTACGAAGGTGGGGATGAGCAGTTCTTC. It translates to CASSPLYEGGDEQFF.

CDR3 region: CASSYRRDSNQPQHF. The CDR3 bases are TGTGCCAGCAGTTATCGACGGGATAGCAATCAGCCCCAGCATTTT. The chain has TRBV7-2 and TRBJ1-5; D is unresolved. V was cut by 6 bases and J by 0 bases, with 12 bases left in between. This CDR3 comprises 15 residues. Germline V gene lookup returns CDR1 SGHTA and CDR2 FQGNSA.

The chain links TRBV7-2 to TRBJ2-7; TRBD2 agrees at 10 bases. CDR1 SGHTA and CDR2 FQGNSA come from the germline V gene. V shed 1 base and J 6 bases; nucleotides not matched to a gene: 9. The CDR3 loop spans 16 amino acids. As DNA, the CDR3 is TGTGCCAGCAGCTTAGATGCGGGACTAGCGCTCCTCGAGCAGTACTTC. Amino acids: CASSLDAGLALLEQYF.

This clone showed up just once. The rearrangement uses TRBV29-1 and TRBJ1-1; tentative D call: TRBD1 (5 bases). The germline V gene has CDR1 SQVTM and CDR2 ANQGSEA. V dropped 7 bases and J dropped 3 bases, with 15 bases sitting between them. The length of the CDR3 is 13 residues. The CDR3 here is CSGSAGGDTEAFF. The DNA for the CDR3 is TGCAGCGGGAGCGCGGGGGGGGACACTGAAGCTTTCTTT.